What follows is one TCR beta chain and its context. Its target is unknown. Germline CDR1 reads SQVTM; CDR2 reads ANQGSEA. This CDR3 comprises 16 residues. V lost 5 bases, J lost 2 bases, and 20 bases lay in between. The data belong to a study of beta chain features in type 1 diabetes. Whole-study findings and limits: For Type 1 diabetes patients, all four CD4+ subsets carried TCRB CDR3s that were moderately but significantly shorter.

The study reverse transcribed the entire isolated RNA, so it sequenced expressed TCRB transcripts. Assay used: immunoSEQ multiplex PCR; TCRdb lists only in-frame clones, some missing. Seen here are 140,000 or so clones, 10% to 15% observed once, and the top ten hold 1.3%. Sequencing was performed on central memory CD4+ T cells from blood. The source is a man between 18 and 35 years old with type 1 diabetes. The chain recombines TRBV29-1 with TRBJ2-3, with a possible D match to TRBD1 (7 bases). The CDR3 DNA follows: TGCAGCGTTCAAGGGGGCACGGAGGGTTCCACAGATACGCAGTATTTT. Protein: CSVQGGTEGSTDTQYF.